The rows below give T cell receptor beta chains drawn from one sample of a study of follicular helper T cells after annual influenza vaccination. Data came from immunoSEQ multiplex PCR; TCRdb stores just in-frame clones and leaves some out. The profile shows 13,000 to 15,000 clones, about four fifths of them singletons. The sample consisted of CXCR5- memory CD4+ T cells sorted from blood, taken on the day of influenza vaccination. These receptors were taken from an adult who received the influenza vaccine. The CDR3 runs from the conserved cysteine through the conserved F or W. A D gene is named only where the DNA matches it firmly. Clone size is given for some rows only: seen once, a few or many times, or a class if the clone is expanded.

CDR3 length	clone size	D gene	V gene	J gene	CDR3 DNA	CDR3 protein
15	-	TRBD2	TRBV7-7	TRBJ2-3	TGTGCCAGCAGCAAAACCGGGGGGGTGGCAGATACGCAGTATTTT	CASSKTGGVADTQYF
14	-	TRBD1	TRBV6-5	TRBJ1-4	TGTGCCAGCAGTCGGGACAGAAAAAATGAAAAACTGTTTTTT	CASSRDRKNEKLFF
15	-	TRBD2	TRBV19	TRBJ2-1	TGTGCCAGTAGTATTACCGCGGGGGGCTACAATGAGCAGTTCTTC	CASSITAGGYNEQFF
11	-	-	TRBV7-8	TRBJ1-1	TGTGCCAGCAGGGCCGGGCCTGAAGCTTTCTTT	CASRAGPEAFF
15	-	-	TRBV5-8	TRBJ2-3	TGTGCCAGCACCCCATGGGCGGGACTGGGGAATACGCAGTATTTT	CASTPWAGLGNTQYF
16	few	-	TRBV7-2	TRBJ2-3	TGTGCCAGCAGCTTTGGTTACGGCAGGGGCGGAGATACGCAGTATTTT	CASSFGYGRGGDTQYF
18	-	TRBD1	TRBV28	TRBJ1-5	TGTGCCAGCAGTTTGGTTGTTTGGGACAGTAGGGGCAATCAGCCCCAGCATTTT	CASSLVVWDSRGNQPQHF
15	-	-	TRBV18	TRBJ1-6	TGTGCCAGCGCACCGACTACAGGGAAAAATTCACCCCTCCACTTT	CASAPTTGKNSPLHF
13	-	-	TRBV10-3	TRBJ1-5	TGTGCCATCAGTGAGAATAGCAATCAGCCCCAGCATTTT	CAISENSNQPQHF
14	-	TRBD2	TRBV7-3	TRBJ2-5	TGTGCCAGCAGCTTACGCGGGGGGATCGAGACCCAGTACTTC	CASSLRGGIETQYF
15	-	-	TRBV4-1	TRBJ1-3	TGCGCCAGCAGCCGGAGACCCCTCTCTGGAAACACCATATATTTT	CASSRRPLSGNTIYF
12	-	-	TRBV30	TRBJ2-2	TGTGCCTGGAGTGTAAACACCGGGGAGCTGTTTTTT	CAWSVNTGELFF
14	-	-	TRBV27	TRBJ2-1	TGTGCCAGCGGAGCGGGACAGACCAACAATGAGCAGTTCTTC	CASGAGQTNNEQFF
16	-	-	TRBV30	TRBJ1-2	TGTGCCTGGAGTCGGTCTTGGAGGGGGTGGTACTATGGCTACACCTTC	CAWSRSWRGWYYGYTF
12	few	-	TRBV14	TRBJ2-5	TGTGCCAGCAGCCAAGCTGGGGGGCCCCAGTACTTC	CASSQAGGPQYF
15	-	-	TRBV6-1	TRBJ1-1	TGTGCCAGCAGTCTGGTGGGGGCGGCGAACACTGAAGCTTTCTTT	CASSLVGAANTEAFF
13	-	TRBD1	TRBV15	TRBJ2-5	TGTGCCACCAGGCGGACAGGGATAGAGACCCAGTACTTC	CATRRTGIETQYF
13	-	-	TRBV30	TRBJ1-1	TGTGCCTGGAGTTCTGGGGGCGGCACTGAAGCTTTCTTT	CAWSSGGGTEAFF
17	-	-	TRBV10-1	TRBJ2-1	TGCGCCAGCAGCGGAACTTACCGGGACGGAAGATATATTGAGCAGTTCTTC	CASSGTYRDGRYIEQFF
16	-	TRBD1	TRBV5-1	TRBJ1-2	TGCGCCAGCAGCTGGGCTTCGGGACAGGGCATCTATGGCTACACCTTC	CASSWASGQGIYGYTF
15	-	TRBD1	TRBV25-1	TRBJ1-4	TGTGCCAGCAGTGATTCTGGGACAGGGGATGAAAAACTGTTTTTT	CASSDSGTGDEKLFF
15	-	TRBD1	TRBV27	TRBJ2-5	TGTGCCAGCAGTACCCTTGCCGGGACAGGGGGGACCCAGTACTTC	CASSTLAGTGGTQYF
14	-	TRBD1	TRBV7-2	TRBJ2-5	TGTGCCAGCAGCTTGGGACAGTACCAAGAGACCCAGTACTTC	CASSLGQYQETQYF
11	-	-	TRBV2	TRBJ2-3	TGTGCCAGCAGCAGCACAGATACGCAGTATTTT	CASSSTDTQYF
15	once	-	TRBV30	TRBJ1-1	TGTGCCTGGAGGGCGAGGGGTAGACGGAACACTGAAGCTTTCTTT	CAWRARGRRNTEAFF
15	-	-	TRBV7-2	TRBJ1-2	TGTGCCAGCAGCAACCCCTCACTCTCGGTCTACGGCTACACCTTC	CASSNPSLSVYGYTF
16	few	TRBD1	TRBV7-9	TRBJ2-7	TGTGCCAGCAGCTTCCACCCGAGACAGGGTCCTCCCGAGCAGTACTTC	CASSFHPRQGPPEQYF
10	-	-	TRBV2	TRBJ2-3	TGTGCCAGCGAGCGAGATACGCAGTATTTT	CASERDTQYF
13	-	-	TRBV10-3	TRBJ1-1	TGTGCCATCAGTGTCTCGGGGGGGACTGAAGCTTTCTTT	CAISVSGGTEAFF
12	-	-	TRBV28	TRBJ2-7	TGTGCCAGCAGTTTATTAACGGGTGAGCAGTACTTC	CASSLLTGEQYF
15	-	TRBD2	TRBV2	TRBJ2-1	TGTGCCAGCAGTGGTCTAGCGGGGCCATACAATGAGCAGTTCTTC	CASSGLAGPYNEQFF
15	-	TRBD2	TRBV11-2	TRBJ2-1	TGTGCCAGCAAGCGGGGGACCTCCTCCTACAATGAGCAGTTCTTC	CASKRGTSSYNEQFF
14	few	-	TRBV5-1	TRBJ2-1	TGCGCCAGCAGCCTCGGGAGTAGTGGGGATGAGCAGTTCTTC	CASSLGSSGDEQFF
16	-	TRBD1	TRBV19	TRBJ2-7	TGTGCCAGTAGTATATCGGCGGGACAGGGGTTCTACGAGCAGTACTTC	CASSISAGQGFYEQYF
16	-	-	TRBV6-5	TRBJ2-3	TGTGCCAGCAGTTACGCAAGGACGCTTAGCACAGATACGCAGTATTTT	CASSYARTLSTDTQYF
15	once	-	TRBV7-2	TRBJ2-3	TGTGCCAGCAGCTTCTACGGGGGAGACACAGATACGCAGTATTTT	CASSFYGGDTDTQYF
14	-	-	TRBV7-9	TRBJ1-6	TGTGCCAGCAAGCCCACAGCCAATAATTCACCCCTCCACTTT	CASKPTANNSPLHF
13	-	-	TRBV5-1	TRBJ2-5	TGCGCCAGCAGCTTGGGACTGTCGGAGACCCAGTACTTC	CASSLGLSETQYF
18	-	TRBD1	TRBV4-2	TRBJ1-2	TGTGCCAGCAGCTACCCCACCGGGACAGGGAGAACTAACTATGGCTACACCTTC	CASSYPTGTGRTNYGYTF
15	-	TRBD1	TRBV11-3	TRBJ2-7	TGTGCCAGCAGCCCGGGTGGGACAGGGAACTACGAGCAGTACTTC	CASSPGGTGNYEQYF